Listed below are T cell receptor beta chains from one sample, sequenced in a study of cytomegalovirus exposure and HLA in healthy donors. This table comes from immunoSEQ multiplex PCR, and its TCRdb copy is limited to in-frame clones, with some not included. Here the sample spans about 120,000 clones, under 90% being singletons. The sample taken for sequencing was PBMCs. The receptors stem from a female donor in good health and CMV-seropositive. Each CDR3 is given without its conserved first and last residue. Each record gives: D gene, clone size, V gene, CDR3 protein. D genes are given only for firm matches. Size is stated for part of the rows, as once, few or many counts, or as a class when the clone is expanded.

. | . | TRBV6-7 | ASRRGCAF
. | . | TRBV5-8 | ASIPPAPNTGELF
. | . | TRBV7-2 | ASSSGGTNEKLF
. | . | TRBV12-5 | ASGLEQSTEAF
. | . | TRBV28 | ASHDWGEFHEQY
. | . | TRBV2 | ASRVGGSNYEQY
. | . | TRBV10-3 | AVETPNTEAF
. | . | TRBV2 | ASRPVGGTQETQY
TRBD2 | . | TRBV28 | ASSSPTSGGPLVANVLT
TRBD1 | once | TRBV5-4 | ASSSGQGGEKLF
. | . | TRBV27 | ASATQGDTEAF
. | . | TRBV7-3 | ASSLRRGGLNEQF
. | . | TRBV7-2 | ASSSRTGRQAIYGYT
. | . | TRBV5-1 | ASSFNIYNEQF
TRBD1 | few | TRBV12-5 | ASGWDRGNTIY
. | . | TRBV28 | ASSLGGGPIADTQY
. | . | TRBV19 | ASSQDFFTPLH
TRBD1 | . | TRBV15 | ATSPRTGVEKLF
TRBD1 | . | TRBV6-1 | ASLGTGVSPLH
. | . | TRBV5-1 | ASSQSQGGTNSPLH
TRBD1 | . | TRBV7-2 | ASSSGQRLGPQH
. | . | TRBV6-5 | ASGAYEQY
TRBD1 | once | TRBV27 | ANENRDSPPAF
TRBD1 | medium-sized | TRBV2 | ASSPQGAANEKLF
TRBD1 | . | TRBV7-3 | ASSLSGQGNYGYT
. | . | TRBV30 | AWTSPASSYNSPLH
. | . | TRBV19 | ASSIGLQETQY
. | . | TRBV5-1 | ASSLVPDTTYGYT
TRBD1 | . | TRBV4-1 | ASSPGTGNPYEQY
TRBD2 | . | TRBV27 | ASRRGVGETQY
. | few | TRBV7-9 | ASTLPLETNSYNEQF
TRBD1 | . | TRBV10-3 | AISRQGAAETQY
TRBD2 | . | TRBV5-1 | ASSLGLAGVQETQY
. | . | TRBV7-9 | ASSPSGRDTEAF
. | . | TRBV2 | ASSEGGSHGYT
. | once | TRBV5-1 | ASSSGGSNEKLF
. | once | TRBV4-2 | ASSQEGLGQQNTEAF